One sample yielded the 16 T cell receptor delta chains listed below, sequenced in a study of gamma-delta T cells after stem cell transplantation. TCRdb fed the RT-PCR reads into CATT to redo clone calling. The sample holds around 2,700 delta-chain clones, under 25% seen once. The sequenced sample was gamma-delta T cells. The receptors come from a human donor. It is not recorded whose cells these are; they may come from a transplant donor.

As regards this clone: A much larger clone differs by one base, so this may be a read error. The V and J genes are TRDV1 and TRDJ1; D gene uncertain. Germline CDR1 TSWWSYY, CDR2 QGS. V shed 3 bases and J shed 0 bases, with 20 bases lying between them. This CDR3 has 18 amino acids. The CDR3 is CALGDLEDHGRYTDKLIF. Written as DNA, the CDR3 is TGTGCTCTTGGGGATCTAGAGGATCACGGGAGATACACCGATAAACTCATCTTT.

Concerning this clone: It differs at one base from a far larger clone, so likely a read error. Within the sample, other DNA sequences also encode this same CDR3. This chain connects TRDV1 to TRDJ1, with 13 bases identical to TRDD3. The germline gives CDR1 TSWWSYY, CDR2 QGS. With V trimmed by 1 base and J by 2 bases, 25 bases remained unmatched. This CDR3 is built from 24 residues. The CDR3 protein is CALGERALPTHTGGYGLGTDKLIF. Written as DNA, the CDR3 is TGTGCTCTTGGGGAACGAGCCCTTCCTACGCATACTGGGGGATACGGATTGGGGACCGATAAACTCATCTTT.

Comments on this clone: A far larger clone is just one base off, so this is likely a read error. J is TRDJ3 and V is TRDV3; 9 bases map to TRDD3. Per germline, CDR1 TVYSNPD and CDR2 GDNSRS (reference sequence). This CDR3 has 21 amino acids. This CDR3 is CAFNESPPGDTHGWDARQMFF. CDR3 DNA: TGTGCCTTTAATGAATCTCCTCCCGGGGATACGCATGGCTGGGACGCCCGACAGATGTTTTTC.

In this sample, this clone is medium-sized. Other DNA sequences in the same sample also yield this CDR3. This chain connects TRDV1 to TRDJ1; D possibly uses TRDD2 or TRDD3 (7 bases each). V dropped 4 bases and J dropped 0 bases, with 33 bases sitting between them. Germline V gene lookup returns CDR1 TSWWSYY and CDR2 QGS. This CDR3 has 22 amino acids. CDR3 loop: CALGGFLREPILGIEYTDKLIF. For the CDR3, the DNA is TGTGCTCTTGGGGGGTTCCTACGAGAACCCATACTGGGGATAGAGTACACCGATAAACTCATCTTT.

As concerns this clone: A much larger clone differs from this one at a single base, so this may be a read error. Other DNA sequences in this specimen translate into the identical CDR3. The chain has TRDV1 and TRDJ1; no clear D. Germline V gene lookup returns CDR1 TSWWSYY and CDR2 QGS. This CDR3 region has 13 residues. Trimming cost V 3 bases and J 1 base, with 6 bases left between them. In nucleotides, the CDR3 is TGTGCTCTTGGGGAGCCTATCACCGATAAACTCATCTTT. Translation: CALGEPITDKLIF.

Comments on this clone: At one boundary the junction diverges from the germline segment, which might be a read error. The chain employs TRDV1 and TRDJ2; 11 bases fit TRDD3. This CDR3 comprises 21 residues. Germline CDR1 is TSWWSYY and CDR2 is QGS. The CDR3 DNA sequence: TGTGCTCTTGGGACCCTTCCTAAGTTTATACTGGGGGATATCTTGACAGCACAACCCTTCTTT. It yields the protein CALGTLPKFILGDILTAQPFF.

Only a few counts were recorded for this clone. The rearrangement joins TRDV1 to TRDJ1, with TRDD3 matching 7 bases. CDR1 is TSWWSYY and CDR2 is QGS in the germline V gene. The J segment lost 4 bases and the V segment lost 0 bases, leaving 11 bases of the junction unmatched. The CDR3 is 17 amino acids. The CDR3 DNA is TGTGCTCTTGGGGAACTAGGACTGGGGAGAGTTCACGATAAACTCATCTTT. This codes for CALGELGLGRVHDKLIF.

This clone is categorized as medium-sized (0.01 to 0.1%). V gene TRDV2 combines with J gene TRDJ1, with D possibly matching TRDD3 (5 bases). In germline, CDR1 is GEAIGNYY, CDR2 EKD. The V gene lost 1 base and the J gene lost 1 base, with 18 bases spanning the gap. This CDR3 spans 17 amino acids. CDR3 bases: TGTGCCTGTGACACTCTCATGACGACTGGCCGCACCGATAAACTCATCTTT. Translating it yields CACDTLMTTGRTDKLIF.

As concerns this clone: One end of the junction does not line up with germline, which may come from a read error. The J gene is TRDJ1, the V gene TRDV1, with 9 bases matching TRDD3. Germline V gene lookup returns CDR1 TSWWSYY and CDR2 QGS. This CDR3 contains 22 residues. This chain's CDR3 is CALRERSPEVLGDPLYTDKLIF. The CDR3 region has the DNA TGTGCTCTTAGGGAACGTTCACCCGAGGTACTGGGGGACCCCCTTTACACCGATAAACTCATCTTT.

This clone counts as medium-sized (0.01 to 0.1%). The V call is TRDV1, the J call TRDJ1; no definite D call. V was pared by 5 bases and J by 0 bases, with 31 bases between. Germline V CDR1 and CDR2: TSWWSYY, QGS. This CDR3 comprises 21 residues. DNA for the CDR3: TGTGCTCTTGGGAACCTCAACCTATTCCGGTGGCTAGCGCGTTACACCGATAAACTCATCTTT. Protein: CALGNLNLFRWLARYTDKLIF.

In this sample, this clone is medium-sized (0.01 to 0.1%). A far larger clone is a single base away, which makes a read error likely. Other DNA sequences from this sample encode an identical CDR3 as well. The rearrangement joins TRDV3 to TRDJ1, with D perhaps TRDD3 (6 bases). Germline V gene sequence: CDR1 TVYSNPD, CDR2 GDNSRS (reference sequence). CDR3 length equals 16 residues. In nucleotides, the CDR3 is TGCGCCTTTCCCGTTGGGGGGGACGGGTACACCGATAAACTCATCTTT. This sequence encodes CAFPVGGDGYTDKLIF.

By its share, this clone is hyperexpanded (1% or more). The identical CDR3 is also encoded by other nucleotide sequences in the sample. This chain links TRDV1 with TRDJ1, with TRDD3 identical over 9 bases. In germline, CDR1 is TSWWSYY, CDR2 QGS. The V gene end was trimmed by 4 bases and the J gene end by 8 bases; junction bases not matched to a gene: 32. CDR3 size: 22 residues. The CDR3 coding sequence is TGTGCTCTTGGGGTCACTGTTAGGTACTGGGGGACTGACGAAAATGAAAAGCAAAAACTCATCTTT. Protein sequence: CALGVTVRYWGTDENEKQKLIF.

As concerns this clone: This likely traces to a read error, being one base from a far larger clone. Other nucleotide sequences in the sample specify the same CDR3. This rearrangement joins TRDV2 to TRDJ1, with unresolved D. Deletions cut 4 bases from V and 2 bases from J, with 22 bases between. Germline V lookup: CDR1 GEAIGNYY, CDR2 EKD. This CDR3 spans 17 amino acids. CDR3 sequence (DNA): TGTGCCTGTGATCCGGCCCCCCGCAGAAGTCGGACCGATAAACTCATCTTT. Its translation: CACDPAPRRSRTDKLIF.

V and J are TRDV1 and TRDJ1; 9 nucleotides match TRDD3. The germline CDR1 and CDR2 sequences are TSWWSYY and QGS. This CDR3 region has 18 residues. V shed 0 bases and J 3 bases; nucleotides not matched to a gene: 11. CDR3 region: CALGELDLTGDTADKLIF. In nucleotides, the CDR3 is TGTGCTCTTGGGGAACTCGACCTAACCGGGGATACGGCCGATAAACTCATCTTT.

The J gene is TRDJ1, the V gene TRDV1, with D unresolved. CDR1 TSWWSYY and CDR2 QGS come from the germline V gene. V lost 1 base, J lost 0 bases, and 12 bases lay in between. The CDR3 has 16 amino acids. CDR3 DNA sequence: TGTGCTCTTGGGGAACGTCCCACCCCGTACACCGATAAACTCATCTTT. Translation gives CALGERPTPYTDKLIF.

Sample share makes this clone medium-sized. This chain joins TRDV1 and TRDJ1; 13 bases are a match to TRDD3. V was clipped by 5 bases and J by 4 bases; unmatched bases: 16. The CDR3 length is 19 residues. Germline CDR1 TSWWSYY, CDR2 QGS. CDR3 in DNA: TGTGCTCTTGGGTCGCCGTACTGGGGGATACGGGGAAGGTTCGATAAACTCATCTTT. It specifies CALGSPYWGIRGRFDKLIF.